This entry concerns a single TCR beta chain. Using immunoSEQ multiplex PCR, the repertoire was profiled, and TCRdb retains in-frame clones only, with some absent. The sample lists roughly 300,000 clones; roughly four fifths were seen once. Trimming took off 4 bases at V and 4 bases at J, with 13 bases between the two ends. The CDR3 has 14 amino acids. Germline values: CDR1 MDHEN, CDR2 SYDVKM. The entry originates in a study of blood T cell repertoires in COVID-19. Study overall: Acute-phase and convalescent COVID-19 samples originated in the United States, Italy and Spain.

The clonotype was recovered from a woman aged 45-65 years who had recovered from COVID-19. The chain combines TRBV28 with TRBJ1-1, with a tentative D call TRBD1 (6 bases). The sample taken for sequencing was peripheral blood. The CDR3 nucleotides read TGTGCCAGCAGTTGGGGGGGCGAACTCACTGAAGCTTTCTTT. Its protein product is CASSWGGELTEAFF.